The rows below give T cell receptor beta chains drawn from one sample of a study of blood T cell repertoires in COVID-19. The data were produced by immunoSEQ multiplex PCR, yet TCRdb's version contains in-frame clones alone and is incomplete. The data contain about 150,000 clones, 80% to 90% of them singletons. Sample: peripheral blood. These receptors were obtained from a woman aged 60-75 years with active COVID-19. The CDR3 runs from the conserved cysteine through the conserved F or W. D genes are given only for firm matches. Clone size is shown for a subset of rows, as once, few, many or a class of expanded clone.

j_gene | abundance | v_gene | d_gene | CDR3aa | CDR3nt
TRBJ2-1 | . | TRBV5-1 | . | CASSLSIGLLYNEQFF | TGCGCCAGCAGCTTGAGCATCGGTCTCCTTTACAATGAGCAGTTCTTC
TRBJ1-6 | . | TRBV7-8 | TRBD1 | CASSLGQGPNSPLHF | TGTGCCAGCAGCTTAGGACAGGGGCCTAATTCACCCCTCCACTTT
TRBJ2-1 | few | TRBV5-4 | TRBD2 | CASSLTSGPSSYNEQFF | TGTGCCAGCAGCTTGACTAGCGGTCCCAGCTCCTACAATGAGCAGTTCTTC
TRBJ2-3 | once | TRBV10-3 | . | CAISDRLIDTQYF | TGTGCCATCAGTGACCGACTCATAGATACGCAGTATTTT
TRBJ2-2 | . | TRBV10-3 | . | CAISVQKNTGELFF | TGTGCCATCAGTGTCCAGAAGAACACCGGGGAGCTGTTTTTT
TRBJ2-2 | . | TRBV5-1 | TRBD2 | CASSLVGGRRSNTGELFF | TGCGCCAGCAGCTTGGTTGGCGGGAGGAGGTCGAACACCGGGGAGCTGTTTTTT
TRBJ2-3 | . | TRBV4-1 | TRBD1 | CASSQEGWGQTTDTQYF | TGCGCCAGCAGCCAAGAGGGGTGGGGACAGACCACAGATACGCAGTATTTT
TRBJ2-1 | . | TRBV7-3 | TRBD2 | CASSFAGGRDEQFF | TGTGCCAGCAGCTTTGCGGGAGGGCGGGATGAGCAGTTCTTC
TRBJ1-3 | . | TRBV18 | . | CASSPRKLRVAGNTIYF | TGTGCCAGCTCACCACGGAAATTGCGGGTCGCGGGAAACACCATATATTTT
TRBJ1-2 | . | TRBV4-1 | TRBD1 | CASSQAFGQGGDYGYTF | TGCGCCAGCAGCCAAGCCTTTGGACAGGGAGGGGACTATGGCTACACCTTC
TRBJ2-7 | . | TRBV7-9 | TRBD2 | CASSSRTSGRNYEQYF | TGTGCCAGCAGCTCCCGGACTAGCGGGAGGAACTACGAGCAGTACTTC
TRBJ2-1 | . | TRBV7-9 | . | CASSLGRAQVNEQFF | TGTGCCAGCAGCTTAGGTCGAGCCCAGGTCAATGAGCAGTTCTTC
TRBJ1-5 | few | TRBV6-2/TRBV6-3 | TRBD1 | CASSPDRGQPQHF | TGTGCCAGCAGCCCCGACAGGGGTCAGCCCCAGCATTTT
TRBJ2-1 | once | TRBV11-3 | . | CASSLEQGSYNEQFF | TGTGCCAGCAGCTTAGAACAGGGCTCCTACAATGAGCAGTTCTTC
TRBJ2-5 | . | TRBV27 | . | CASSPRGGWQETQYF | TGTGCCAGCAGTCCCCGTGGAGGTTGGCAAGAGACCCAGTACTTC
TRBJ2-3 | . | TRBV11-3 | . | CASSLTLPDTQYF | TGTGCCAGCAGCTTAACTTTACCAGATACGCAGTATTTT
TRBJ1-1 | . | TRBV11-2 | . | CASSFTGAGNTEAFF | TGTGCCAGCAGCTTTACGGGCGCGGGGAACACTGAAGCTTTCTTT
TRBJ1-2 | . | TRBV29-1 | TRBD1 | CSDDRGNNYGYTF | TGCAGCGACGACAGGGGAAATAACTATGGCTACACCTTC
TRBJ2-3 | . | TRBV10-3 | . | CAISVGRTDTQYF | TGTGCCATCAGTGTGGGGCGCACAGATACGCAGTATTTT
TRBJ1-6 | . | TRBV5-8 | TRBD1 | CASSLGQGRNSPLHF | TGTGCCAGCAGCTTGGGACAGGGAAGAAATTCACCCCTCCACTTT
TRBJ2-7 | . | TRBV6-5 | . | CASSQQARGSYEQYF | TGTGCCAGCAGTCAACAGGCCAGGGGCTCCTACGAGCAGTACTTC
TRBJ2-5 | . | TRBV9 | TRBD2 | CASSVGSGRALGETQYF | TGTGCCAGCAGCGTAGGTAGCGGGAGGGCCCTGGGGGAGACCCAGTACTTC
TRBJ2-7 | . | TRBV19 | . | CASSPPQQHPYEQYF | TGTGCCAGTAGTCCCCCACAACAGCACCCCTACGAGCAGTACTTC
TRBJ2-1 | . | TRBV28 | . | CASSPSPWTKTLYNEQFF | TGTGCCAGCAGTCCAAGCCCCTGGACAAAAACCCTCTACAATGAGCAGTTCTTC
TRBJ1-2 | . | TRBV21-1 | . | CASSSRDRGGLNYGYTF | TGTGCCAGCAGCTCCCGGGACAGGGGGGGGCTTAACTATGGCTACACCTTC
TRBJ2-7 | . | TRBV20-1 | TRBD2 | CRAGTSKVQYF | TGCAGGGCCGGGACTAGCAAGGTGCAGTACTTC
TRBJ1-2 | once | TRBV5-1 | . | CASSSFDRQAHGYTF | TGCGCCAGCAGCTCCTTCGACAGGCAAGCCCATGGCTACACCTTC
TRBJ2-2 | . | TRBV7-6 | . | CASSFQTGSNTGELFF | TGTGCCAGCAGCTTCCAGACGGGATCGAACACCGGGGAGCTGTTTTTT
TRBJ2-4 | once | TRBV7-6 | TRBD1 | CASSFGRDREAKNIQYF | TGTGCCAGCAGCTTTGGGCGGGACAGGGAGGCCAAAAACATTCAGTACTTC
TRBJ2-1 | . | TRBV4-1 | . | CASSSQEHQFF | TGCGCCAGCAGTTCTCAAGAGCACCAGTTCTTC
TRBJ2-3 | . | TRBV10-3 | . | CAISEGSGSTDTQYF | TGTGCCATCAGTGAAGGTAGCGGTAGCACAGATACGCAGTATTTT
TRBJ1-6 | . | TRBV28 | . | CASSLPNLQGPLHF | TGTGCCAGCAGTTTACCCAACCTACAGGGTCCCCTCCACTTT
TRBJ1-5 | . | TRBV19 | TRBD1 | CASSILSHQGAHQPQHF | TGTGCCAGTAGTATACTCTCTCATCAGGGGGCACATCAGCCCCAGCATTTT
TRBJ1-1 | once | TRBV6-4 | . | CASALKGGAPEAFF | TGTGCCAGCGCTTTGAAGGGGGGGGCACCTGAAGCTTTCTTT
TRBJ1-4 | . | TRBV19 | . | CASSTQGLNEKLFF | TGTGCCAGTAGTACCCAGGGGCTAAATGAAAAACTGTTTTTT
TRBJ2-7 | . | TRBV6-1 | TRBD1 | CASSEPGQGHYEQYF | TGTGCCAGCAGTGAACCGGGACAGGGCCACTACGAGCAGTACTTC
TRBJ2-4 | . | TRBV4-3 | TRBD2 | CASSQDWRGSVNIQYF | TGCGCCAGCAGCCAAGACTGGCGGGGGAGTGTAAACATTCAGTACTTC
TRBJ2-2 | . | TRBV11-3 | . | CASSLAAGGELFF | TGTGCCAGCAGTTTAGCAGCGGGCGGGGAGCTGTTTTTT
TRBJ1-5 | . | TRBV28 | . | CASSLYGVYSNQPQHF | TGTGCCAGCAGTTTATACGGGGTCTATAGCAATCAGCCCCAGCATTTT
TRBJ1-5 | once | TRBV7-3 | . | CASSVDRYQPQHF | TGTGCCAGCAGCGTTGACAGGTATCAGCCCCAGCATTTT